The 14 T cell receptor beta chains listed next were all sequenced from one sample in a study of blood T cells in healthy people across ages (dated by TCRdb to the mid-2010s). To prepare the library, 5' RACE was applied. The sequencer was an Illumina HiSeq 2500. The second PCR ran for roughly 7 to 12 cycles and used a J-beta primer mix along with a sample-barcoded 5' primer. Using fastp trimming at Q25 and MiXCR clonotype assembly, TCRdb reanalyzed the public sequencing data and kept in-frame beta chains. Entries that share a CDR3 protein sequence are merged under the most common genes and DNA. The sample records 550,000 to 650,000 distinct CDR3 sequences, roughly a quarter of which are singletons. 3% to 4.5% of the sample is taken by the ten largest. In addition, the sample was reused for a study of T cells of mothers and their children.

The source material was blood. The receptors were sampled from a boy younger than 10 in good health.

The V gene is TRBV7-8, the J gene TRBJ2-2; 8 nucleotides match TRBD2. CDR1 is SGHVS, CDR2 FQNEAQ, per germline. The CDR3 consists of 16 residues. V shed 2 bases and J 1 base; nucleotides not matched to a gene: 3. CDR3 sequence (DNA): TGTGCCAGCAGCTTATCCGCGGGAGGGAACACCGGGGAGCTGTTTTTT. It codes for CASSLSAGGNTGELFF.

The rearrangement joins TRBV29-1 to TRBJ1-2; no clear D gene. Germline V lookup: CDR1 SQVTM, CDR2 ANQGSEA. Trimming removed 1 base at V and 2 bases at J, with 8 bases between. The CDR3 totals 13 residues. DNA of the CDR3: TGCAGCGTTGAAGGCGCGGAGAACTATGGCTACACCTTC. Translation: CSVEGAENYGYTF.

Worth noting for this clonotype: Germline and junction disagree at one end, which may indicate a read error. CDR3 residues: CVSSFLAGGPRELFF. The CDR3 DNA sequence: TGTGTCAGCAGTTTTCTCGCGGGAGGCCCTCGGGAGCTGTTTTTT. The chain links TRBV12-3 or TRBV12-4 to TRBJ2-2, with TRBD2 identical over 8 bases. The CDR3 has 15 residues.

This clonotype was counted only a few times. The chain links TRBV5-1 to TRBJ1-5, with a possible D match to TRBD1 (6 bases). Germline V gives CDR1 SGHRS, CDR2 YFSETQ. V was pared by 2 bases and J by 7 bases, with 13 bases between. The CDR3 contains 14 residues. The CDR3 loop reads CASSLIQGGQPQHF. The CDR3 DNA reads as TGCGCCAGCAGCTTAATACAGGGCGGACAGCCCCAGCATTTT.

This clonotype was recorded a few times. The chain uses TRBV12-3 or TRBV12-4 and TRBJ2-4; D is uncertain. V dropped 6 bases and J dropped 8 bases, with 14 bases sitting between them. The CDR3 sequence is 13 residues long. This CDR3 reads CASRQDELDIQYF. DNA for the CDR3: TGTGCCAGCAGGCAAGACGAATTGGACATTCAGTACTTC.

This sequence joins TRBV6-6 and TRBJ2-2, with 14 bases identical to TRBD2. The V segment lost 4 bases and the J segment 3 bases; nucleotides outside the gene matches: 1. The CDR3 length is 16 residues. Germline V gene sequence: CDR1 MNHNY, CDR2 SVGAGI (reference sequence). CDR3 amino acids: CASSWGLAGDTGELFF. As DNA, the CDR3 is TGTGCCAGCAGTTGGGGACTAGCGGGAGACACCGGGGAGCTGTTTTTT.

This clonotype was seen only a few times. The J gene is TRBJ2-1, the V gene TRBV6-5; D unresolved. The DNA end lines up better with TRBJ2-7; the J call may be wrong. This CDR3 spans 13 amino acids. In germline, CDR1 is MNHEY, CDR2 SVGAGI. Here the CDR3 reads CASRPSGDYEQYF. As DNA, the CDR3 is TGTGCCAGCAGACCTAGTGGGGATTACGAGCAGTACTTC.

This clonotype was found many times. The chain employs TRBV15 and TRBJ2-5; the D gene is possibly TRBD2 (5 bases). This CDR3 contains 15 residues. The V and J ends lost 0 bases and 0 bases respectively, with 8 bases between them. The V gene's germline CDR1 is LNHNV and CDR2 YYDKDF (reference sequence). CDR3 DNA: TGTGCCACCAGCAGAGATCCGGGGTACCAAGAGACCCAGTACTTC. This sequence encodes CATSRDPGYQETQYF.

This chain connects TRBV30 to TRBJ2-2; a possible D gene is TRBD1 (6 bases). CDR1 and CDR2 from the germline V gene are GTSNPN and SVGIG (reference sequence). The CDR3 extends over 12 amino acids. V was trimmed by 6 bases and J by 6 bases, leaving 11 bases between them. In nucleotides, the CDR3 is TGTGCCTGTTACAAGGGGGCCGGGGAGCTGTTTTTT. This codes for CACYKGAGELFF.

This chain uses TRBV20-1 with TRBJ2-5; D is unresolved. CDR1 and CDR2 from the germline V gene are DFQATT and SNEGSKA (reference sequence). V lost 1 base and J 3 bases, leaving 6 bases between the germline ends. The CDR3 extends over 12 amino acids. This CDR3 reads CSARAREETQYF. The CDR3 nucleotides read TGCAGTGCTAGAGCACGGGAAGAGACCCAGTACTTC.

The chain is built from TRBV10-3 and TRBJ2-5; 7 bases fit TRBD2. The germline CDR1 and CDR2 sequences are ENHRY and SYGVKD. This CDR3 has 15 amino acids. Losses at the gene ends were 2 bases for V and 5 bases for J; bases not matched to a gene: 8. The chain's CDR3 is CAISEPRLAGETQYF. DNA of the CDR3: TGTGCCATCAGTGAGCCCCGACTAGCCGGGGAGACCCAGTACTTC.

This chain joins TRBV4-1 and TRBJ1-1; D unresolved. The CDR3 is made up of 17 amino acids. Germline V CDR1 and CDR2: MGHRA, YSYEKL. V shed 3 bases and J shed 0 bases, with 17 bases lying between them. The CDR3 DNA follows: TGCGCCAGCAGCCAGGTCCTTATTGCAGGCATGAACACTGAAGCTTTCTTT. Protein: CASSQVLIAGMNTEAFF.

This clonotype showed up many times. This sequence joins TRBV29-1 and TRBJ2-5; 10 nucleotides match TRBD1. V dropped 7 bases and J dropped 1; count of bases not matched to a gene: 0. Germline loops: CDR1 SQVTM, CDR2 ANQGSEA. The CDR3 contains 12 residues. As DNA, the CDR3 is TGCAGCGGGGACAGGGGCCAAGAGACCCAGTACTTC. This gives the protein CSGDRGQETQYF. Complete variable domain (other parts from reference TRBV29-1 and TRBJ2-5): SAVISQKPSRDICQRGTSLTIQCQVDSQVTMMFWYRQQPGQSLTLIATANQGSEATYESGFVIDKFPISRPNLTFSTLTVSNMSPEDSSIYLCSGDRGQETQYFGPGTRLLVL.

A few counts support this clonotype. This chain uses TRBV20-1 with TRBJ2-3; 7 bases map to TRBD2. CDR3 length: 12 residues. Germline CDR1 is DFQATT and CDR2 is SNEGSKA (reference sequence). Trimming at V came to 5 bases and at J to 4 bases, leaving 3 bases not matched to a gene. The CDR3 here is CSARGEADTQYF. CDR3 DNA sequence: TGCAGTGCTCGGGGGGAGGCAGATACGCAGTATTTT.